This T cell receptor (beta chain) was sequenced during a study of shared clonotypes between healthy human individuals. For the study at large: Researchers drew samples from a couple of women and a few men aged 18 to 49. Notes on the study in general: The study generally estimated greater richness for naive than memory subsets. A few donors showed sharing of approximately 5% of naive CD4 clonotypes.

Sequencing was performed with immunoSEQ multiplex PCR; in TCRdb, only in-frame clones are kept and a portion is missing. Here the sample spans roughly 2.5 million clones, approximately 90% being singletons. On this clone: Its antigen is still unknown. One end of the junction does not line up with germline, which may come from a read error.

From CD4+ cells came CD45RA+ naive and CD45RA-negative memory subsets. Source material: naive CD4+ T cells sorted from blood. Subset reported: CD45RA+ positively selected. The sequence was obtained from a man younger than 30 in good health.

The CDR3 sequence: CASSATGNANAEAFF. CDR3 DNA sequence: TGTGCCAGCAGCGCAACAGGGAACGCGAACGCTGAAGCTTTCTTT. The chain joins TRBV9 to TRBJ1-1, with a weak D call TRBD1 (6 bases). The CDR3 consists of 15 residues. Germline V gene lookup returns CDR1 SGDLS and CDR2 YYNGEE.